The text below deals with one T cell receptor (beta chain). The data stem from a study of blood T cells in healthy people across ages. Germline V gives CDR1 LNHNV, CDR2 YYDKDF (reference sequence). CDR3 size: 14 residues. Losses at the gene ends were 5 bases for V and 7 bases for J; bases not matched to a gene: 5. Primed by a sample-barcoded 5' primer and a J-beta primer mix, a second PCR proceeded for roughly 6 to 12 cycles. TCRdb fed the 5' RACE reads into MiXCR, producing one record per CDR3 protein. The top ten hold around 2.1% of the sample, which has roughly 2 million distinct CDR3 sequences, less than 50% seen once.

The sample was blood. The chain is built from TRBV15 and TRBJ1-6; 7 nucleotides align to TRBD1. The sequence was collected from a woman in her thirties or forties in good health. The DNA of the CDR3 is TGTGCCACCAGCGAGGGACAGAACAATTCACCCCTCCACTTT. This encodes CATSEGQNNSPLHF.